This entry describes one TCR beta chain. Antigen: not known. Using a J-beta primer mix together with a sample-barcoded 5' primer, a second PCR was run for roughly 6 to 11 cycles. TCRdb analysed the 5' RACE reads with MiXCR anew, one entry per CDR3 protein. Among fewer than 2,000,000 distinct CDR3 sequences listed, about 35% were seen once. This record belongs to a study of blood T cells in healthy people across ages. Regarding the study as a whole: TCR beta diversity correlated strongly with naive T cell percentage.

The receptor was derived from a woman between 25 and 40 years old in good health. Sequenced input: blood.

CDR3 protein: CASSLGNDYTF. Here the CDR3 DNA reads TGTGCCAGCAGCTTAGGGAATGACTACACCTTC. The chain is built from TRBV7-8 and TRBJ1-2; D unresolved. The CDR3 is 11 amino acids. V lost 1 base and J 10 bases, leaving 7 bases between the germline ends. The germline gives CDR1 SGHVS, CDR2 FQNEAQ.